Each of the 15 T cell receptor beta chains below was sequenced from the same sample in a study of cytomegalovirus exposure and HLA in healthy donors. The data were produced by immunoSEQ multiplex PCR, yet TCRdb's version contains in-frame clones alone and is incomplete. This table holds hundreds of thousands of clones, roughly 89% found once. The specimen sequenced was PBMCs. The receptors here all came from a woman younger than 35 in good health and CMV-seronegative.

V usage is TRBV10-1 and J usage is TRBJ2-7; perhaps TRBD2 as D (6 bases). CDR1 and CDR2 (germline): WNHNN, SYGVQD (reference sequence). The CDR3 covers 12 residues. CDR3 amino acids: CVGNEGGYEQYF. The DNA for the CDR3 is TGCGTCGGGAATGAGGGAGGTTACGAGCAGTACTTC.

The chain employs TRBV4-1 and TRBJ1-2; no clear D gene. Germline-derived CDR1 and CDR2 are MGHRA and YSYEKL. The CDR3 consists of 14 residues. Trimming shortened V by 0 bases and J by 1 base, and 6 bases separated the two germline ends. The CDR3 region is CASSQDQVNYGYTF. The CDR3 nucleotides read TGCGCCAGCAGCCAAGATCAGGTTAACTATGGCTACACCTTC.

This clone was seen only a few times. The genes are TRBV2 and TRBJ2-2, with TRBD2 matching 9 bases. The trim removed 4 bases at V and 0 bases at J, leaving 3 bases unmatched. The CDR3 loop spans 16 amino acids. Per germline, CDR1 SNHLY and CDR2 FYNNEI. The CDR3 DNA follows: TGTGCCAGCAGTGCCCAGCGGGGGGCGAACACCGGGGAGCTGTTTTTT. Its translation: CASSAQRGANTGELFF.

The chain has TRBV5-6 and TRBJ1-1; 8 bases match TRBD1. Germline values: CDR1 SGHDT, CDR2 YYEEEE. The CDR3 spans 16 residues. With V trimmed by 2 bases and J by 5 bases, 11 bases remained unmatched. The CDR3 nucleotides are TGTGCCAGCAGCTTATATGACAGGGGAGGAGTAACTGAAGCTTTCTTT. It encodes CASSLYDRGGVTEAFF.

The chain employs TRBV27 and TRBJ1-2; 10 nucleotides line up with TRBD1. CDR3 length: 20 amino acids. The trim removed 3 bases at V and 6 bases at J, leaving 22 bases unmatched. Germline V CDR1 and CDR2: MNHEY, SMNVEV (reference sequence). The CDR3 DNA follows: TGTGCCAGCAGTTTTAACCCAACCCGGGACAGGGGATCCCGAGACCATGGCTACACCTTC. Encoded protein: CASSFNPTRDRGSRDHGYTF.

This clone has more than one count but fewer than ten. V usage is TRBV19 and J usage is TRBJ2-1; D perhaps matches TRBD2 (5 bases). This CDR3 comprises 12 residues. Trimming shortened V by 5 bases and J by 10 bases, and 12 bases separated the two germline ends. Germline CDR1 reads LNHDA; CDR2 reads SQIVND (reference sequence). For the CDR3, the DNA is TGTGCCAGTAGTGACGACTATACCGAGCAGTTCTTC. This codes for CASSDDYTEQFF.

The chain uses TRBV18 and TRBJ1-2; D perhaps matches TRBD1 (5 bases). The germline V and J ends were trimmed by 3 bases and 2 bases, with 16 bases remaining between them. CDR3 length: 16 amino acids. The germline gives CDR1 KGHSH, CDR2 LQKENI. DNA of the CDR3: TGTGCCAGCTCACCCGACAGATCCCCTTGGAACTATGGCTACACCTTC. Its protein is CASSPDRSPWNYGYTF.

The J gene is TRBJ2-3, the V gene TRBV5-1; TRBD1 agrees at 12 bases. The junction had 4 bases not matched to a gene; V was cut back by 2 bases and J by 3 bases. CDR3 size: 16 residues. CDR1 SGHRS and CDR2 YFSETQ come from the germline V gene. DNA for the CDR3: TGCGCCAGCAGCTTACCGGGACAGGGGGCAACAGATACGCAGTATTTT. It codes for CASSLPGQGATDTQYF.

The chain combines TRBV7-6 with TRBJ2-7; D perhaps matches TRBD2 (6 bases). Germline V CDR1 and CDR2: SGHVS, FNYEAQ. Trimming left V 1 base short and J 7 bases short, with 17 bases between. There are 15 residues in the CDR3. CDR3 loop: CASSLGVEGALEQYF. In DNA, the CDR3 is TGTGCCAGCAGCTTAGGAGTGGAGGGAGCGTTGGAGCAGTACTTC.

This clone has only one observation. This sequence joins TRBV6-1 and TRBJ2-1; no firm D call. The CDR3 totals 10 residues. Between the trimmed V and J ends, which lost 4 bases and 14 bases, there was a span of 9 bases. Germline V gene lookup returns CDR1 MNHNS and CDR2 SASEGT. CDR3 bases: TGTGCCAGCAGTGTGTTTGACAAGTTCTTC. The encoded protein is CASSVFDKFF.

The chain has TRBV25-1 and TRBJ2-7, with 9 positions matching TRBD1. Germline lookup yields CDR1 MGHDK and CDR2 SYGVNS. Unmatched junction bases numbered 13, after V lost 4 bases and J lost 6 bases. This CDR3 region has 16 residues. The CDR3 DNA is TGTGCCAGCAGTGGAAACAGGGGGCGATACACCAGCGAGCAGTACTTC. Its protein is CASSGNRGRYTSEQYF.

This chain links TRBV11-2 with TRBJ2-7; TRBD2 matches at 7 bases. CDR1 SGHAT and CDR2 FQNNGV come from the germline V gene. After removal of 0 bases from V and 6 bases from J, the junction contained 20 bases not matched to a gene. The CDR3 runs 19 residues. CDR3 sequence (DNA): TGTGCCAGCAGCTTAGATCGGGCTAGCGGCCAAACCCCGCAAGGCGAGCAGTACTTC. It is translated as CASSLDRASGQTPQGEQYF.

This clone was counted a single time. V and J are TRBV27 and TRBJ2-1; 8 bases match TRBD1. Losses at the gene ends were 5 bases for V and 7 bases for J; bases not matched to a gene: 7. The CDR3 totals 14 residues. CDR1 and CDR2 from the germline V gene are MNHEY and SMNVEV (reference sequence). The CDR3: CASSLTDRVNEQFF. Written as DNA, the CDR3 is TGTGCCAGCAGTCTGACGGACAGGGTAAATGAGCAGTTCTTC.

The CDR3 DNA is TGTGCCAGCTCACCACAGGGGGCCCTTAACTATGGCTACACCTTC. This translates into CASSPQGALNYGYTF. The V call is TRBV18, the J call TRBJ1-2; 7 bases are a match to TRBD1. V gave up 1 base and J gave up 1 base; unmatched junction bases: 3. The V gene's germline CDR1 is KGHSH and CDR2 LQKENI. The CDR3 is 15 residues long.

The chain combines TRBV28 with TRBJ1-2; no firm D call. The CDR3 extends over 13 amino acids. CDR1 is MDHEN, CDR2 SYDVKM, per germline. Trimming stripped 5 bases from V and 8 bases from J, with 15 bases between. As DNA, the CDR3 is TGTGCCAGCAGTGTTATAGAGGTTCGGGGCTACACCTTC. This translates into CASSVIEVRGYTF.